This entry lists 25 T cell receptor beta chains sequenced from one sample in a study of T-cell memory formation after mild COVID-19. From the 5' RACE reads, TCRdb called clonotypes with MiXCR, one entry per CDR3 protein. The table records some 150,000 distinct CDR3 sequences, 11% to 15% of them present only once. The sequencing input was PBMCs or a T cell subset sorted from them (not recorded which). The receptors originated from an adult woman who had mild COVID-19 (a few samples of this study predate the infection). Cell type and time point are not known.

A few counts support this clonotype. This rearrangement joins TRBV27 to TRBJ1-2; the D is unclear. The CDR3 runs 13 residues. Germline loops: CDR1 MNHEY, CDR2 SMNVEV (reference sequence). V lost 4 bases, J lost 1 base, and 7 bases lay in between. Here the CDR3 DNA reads TGTGCCAGCAGTTACGCCAGTAACTATGGCTACACCTTC. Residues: CASSYASNYGYTF.

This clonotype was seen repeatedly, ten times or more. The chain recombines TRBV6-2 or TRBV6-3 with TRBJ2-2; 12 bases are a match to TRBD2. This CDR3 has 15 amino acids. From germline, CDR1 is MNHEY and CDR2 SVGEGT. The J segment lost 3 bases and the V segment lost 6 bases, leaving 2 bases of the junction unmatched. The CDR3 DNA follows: TGTGCCAGCAGACGACTAGCGGGAGACACCGGGGAGCTGTTTTTT. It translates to CASRRLAGDTGELFF.

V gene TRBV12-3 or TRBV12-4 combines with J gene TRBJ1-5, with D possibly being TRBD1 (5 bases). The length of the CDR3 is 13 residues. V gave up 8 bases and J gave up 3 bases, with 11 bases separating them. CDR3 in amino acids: CASGTSFNQPQHF. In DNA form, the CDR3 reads TGTGCCAGCGGGACGTCCTTCAATCAGCCCCAGCATTTT.

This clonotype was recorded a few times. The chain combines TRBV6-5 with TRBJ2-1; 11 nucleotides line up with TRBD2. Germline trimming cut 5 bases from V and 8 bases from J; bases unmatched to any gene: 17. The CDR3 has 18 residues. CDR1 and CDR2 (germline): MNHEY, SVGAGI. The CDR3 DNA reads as TGTGCCAGCAGTCGCCGACTAGCGGGAAGACTATTTTCGCATGAGCAGTTCTTC. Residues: CASSRRLAGRLFSHEQFF.

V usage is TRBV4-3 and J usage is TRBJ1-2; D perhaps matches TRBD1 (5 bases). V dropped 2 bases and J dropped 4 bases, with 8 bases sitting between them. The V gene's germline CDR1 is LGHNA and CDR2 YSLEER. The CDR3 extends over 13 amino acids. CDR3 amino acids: CASSQRRGYGYTF. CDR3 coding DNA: TGCGCCAGCAGCCAAAGGAGGGGCTATGGCTACACCTTC.

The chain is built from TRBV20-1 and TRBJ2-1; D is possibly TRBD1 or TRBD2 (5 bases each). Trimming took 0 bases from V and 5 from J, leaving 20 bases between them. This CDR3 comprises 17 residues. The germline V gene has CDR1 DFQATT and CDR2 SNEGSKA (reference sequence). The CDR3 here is CSARDQAGTNPDNEQFF. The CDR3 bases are TGCAGTGCTAGAGATCAGGCAGGGACCAACCCCGACAATGAGCAGTTCTTC.

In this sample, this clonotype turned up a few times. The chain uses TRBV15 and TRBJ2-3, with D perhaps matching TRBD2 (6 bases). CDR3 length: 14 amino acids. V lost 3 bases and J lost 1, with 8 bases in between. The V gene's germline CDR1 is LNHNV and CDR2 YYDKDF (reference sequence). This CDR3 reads CATSRRGGTDTQYF. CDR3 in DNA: TGTGCCACCAGCAGGCGGGGAGGCACAGATACGCAGTATTTT.

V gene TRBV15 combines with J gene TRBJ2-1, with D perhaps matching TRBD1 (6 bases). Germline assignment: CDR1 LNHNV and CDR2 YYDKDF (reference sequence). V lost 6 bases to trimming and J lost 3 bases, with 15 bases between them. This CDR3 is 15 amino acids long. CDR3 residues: CATRQPGHHYNEQFF. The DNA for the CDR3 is TGTGCCACCAGACAACCGGGACACCACTACAATGAGCAGTTCTTC.

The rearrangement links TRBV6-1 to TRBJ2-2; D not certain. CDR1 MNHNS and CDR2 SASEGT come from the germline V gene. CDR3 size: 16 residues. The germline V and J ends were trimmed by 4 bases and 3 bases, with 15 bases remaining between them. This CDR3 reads CASSVKGTDDTGELFF. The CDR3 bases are TGTGCCAGCAGTGTTAAAGGTACAGACGACACCGGGGAGCTGTTTTTT.

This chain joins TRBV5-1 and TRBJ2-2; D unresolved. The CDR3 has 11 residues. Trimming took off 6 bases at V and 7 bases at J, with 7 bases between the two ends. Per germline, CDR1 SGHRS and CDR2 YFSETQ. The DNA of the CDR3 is TGCGCCAGCATTAGGGACGGGGAGCTGTTTTTT. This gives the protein CASIRDGELFF. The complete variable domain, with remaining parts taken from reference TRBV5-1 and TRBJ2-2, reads KAGVTQTPRYLIKTRGQQVTLSCSPISGHRSVSWYQQTPGQGLQFLFEYFSETQRNKGNFPGRFSGRQFSNSRSEMNVSTLELGDSALYLCASIRDGELFFGEGSRLTVL.

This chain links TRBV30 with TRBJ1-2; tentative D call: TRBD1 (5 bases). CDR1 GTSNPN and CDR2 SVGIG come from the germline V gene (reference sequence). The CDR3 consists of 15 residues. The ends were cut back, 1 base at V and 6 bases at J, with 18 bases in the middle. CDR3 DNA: TGTGCCTGGAGTGGCTTTGACAGCTCTGTACATGGCTACACCTTC. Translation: CAWSGFDSSVHGYTF.

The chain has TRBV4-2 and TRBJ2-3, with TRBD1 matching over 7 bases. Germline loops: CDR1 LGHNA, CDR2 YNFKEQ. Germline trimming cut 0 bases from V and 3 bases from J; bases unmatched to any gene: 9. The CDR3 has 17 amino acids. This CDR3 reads CASSQEGTQGPTDTQYF. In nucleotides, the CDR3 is TGTGCCAGCAGCCAAGAGGGAACACAGGGGCCTACAGATACGCAGTATTTT.

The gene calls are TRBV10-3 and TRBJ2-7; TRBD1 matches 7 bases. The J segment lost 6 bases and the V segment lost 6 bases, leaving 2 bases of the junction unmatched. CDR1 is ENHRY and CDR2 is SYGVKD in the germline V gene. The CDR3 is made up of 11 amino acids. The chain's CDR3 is CAIRTGFEQYF. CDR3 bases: TGTGCCATCAGGACAGGGTTCGAGCAGTACTTC.

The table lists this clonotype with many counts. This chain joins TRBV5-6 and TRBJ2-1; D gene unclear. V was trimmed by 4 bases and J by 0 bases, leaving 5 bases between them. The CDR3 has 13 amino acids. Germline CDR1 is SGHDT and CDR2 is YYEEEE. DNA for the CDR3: TGTGCCAGCAGCCAGCTCTCCTACAATGAGCAGTTCTTC. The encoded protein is CASSQLSYNEQFF.

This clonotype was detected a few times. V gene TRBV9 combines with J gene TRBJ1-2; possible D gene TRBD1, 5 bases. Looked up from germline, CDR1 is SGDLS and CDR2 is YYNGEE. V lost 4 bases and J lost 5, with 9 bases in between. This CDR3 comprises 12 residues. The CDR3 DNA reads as TGTGCCAGCAGCCGCGGGGGGTATGGCTACACCTTC. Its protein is CASSRGGYGYTF. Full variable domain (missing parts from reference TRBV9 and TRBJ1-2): DSGVTQTPKHLITATGQRVTLRCSPRSGDLSVYWYQQSLDQGLQFLIQYYNGEERAKGNILERFSAQQFPDLHSELNLSSLELGDSALYFCASSRGGYGYTFGSGTRLTVV.

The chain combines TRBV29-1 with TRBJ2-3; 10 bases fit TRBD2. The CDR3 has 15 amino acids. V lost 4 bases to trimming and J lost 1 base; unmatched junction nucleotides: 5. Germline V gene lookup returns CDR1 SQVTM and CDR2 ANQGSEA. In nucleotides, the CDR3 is TGCAGCGTTGTAGAAGCGGGGGGGGGCACAGATACGCAGTATTTT. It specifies CSVVEAGGGTDTQYF.

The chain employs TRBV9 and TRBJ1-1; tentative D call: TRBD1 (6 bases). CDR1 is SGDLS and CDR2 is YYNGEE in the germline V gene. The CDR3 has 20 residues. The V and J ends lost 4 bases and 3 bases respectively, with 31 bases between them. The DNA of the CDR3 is TGTGCCAGCAGCTCCCCTCATACAGGGCTTGAGGGGAAGGGGTACACTGAAGCTTTCTTT. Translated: CASSSPHTGLEGKGYTEAFF. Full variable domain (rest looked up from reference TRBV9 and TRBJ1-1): DSGVTQTPKHLITATGQRVTLRCSPRSGDLSVYWYQQSLDQGLQFLIQYYNGEERAKGNILERFSAQQFPDLHSELNLSSLELGDSALYFCASSSPHTGLEGKGYTEAFFGQGTRLTVV.

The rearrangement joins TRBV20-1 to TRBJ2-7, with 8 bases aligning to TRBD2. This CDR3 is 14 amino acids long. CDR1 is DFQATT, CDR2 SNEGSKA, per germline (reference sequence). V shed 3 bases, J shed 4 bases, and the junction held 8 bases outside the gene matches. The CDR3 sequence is CSASDREGGYEQYF. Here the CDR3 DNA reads TGCAGTGCTAGTGACCGGGAGGGCGGGTACGAGCAGTACTTC.

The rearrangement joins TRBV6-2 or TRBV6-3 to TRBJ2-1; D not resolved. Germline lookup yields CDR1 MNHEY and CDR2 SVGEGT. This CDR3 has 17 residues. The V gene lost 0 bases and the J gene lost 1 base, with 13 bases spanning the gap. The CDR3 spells CASSYSRVELSYNEQFF. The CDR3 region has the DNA TGTGCCAGCAGTTACTCAAGGGTGGAGTTATCCTACAATGAGCAGTTCTTC.

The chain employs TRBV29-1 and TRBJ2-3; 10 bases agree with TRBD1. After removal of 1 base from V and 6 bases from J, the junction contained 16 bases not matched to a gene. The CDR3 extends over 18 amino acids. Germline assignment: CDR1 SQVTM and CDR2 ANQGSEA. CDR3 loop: CSVEGMTGGEIRRDTQYF. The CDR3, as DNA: TGCAGCGTTGAAGGAATGACAGGGGGCGAGATCAGGAGGGATACGCAGTATTTT.

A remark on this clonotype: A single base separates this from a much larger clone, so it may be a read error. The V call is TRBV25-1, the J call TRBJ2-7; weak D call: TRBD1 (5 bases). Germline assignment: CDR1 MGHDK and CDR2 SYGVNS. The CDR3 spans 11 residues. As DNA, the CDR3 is TGTGACAGCAGTGACAGCTACGAGCAGTACTTC. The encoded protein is CDSSDSYEQYF.

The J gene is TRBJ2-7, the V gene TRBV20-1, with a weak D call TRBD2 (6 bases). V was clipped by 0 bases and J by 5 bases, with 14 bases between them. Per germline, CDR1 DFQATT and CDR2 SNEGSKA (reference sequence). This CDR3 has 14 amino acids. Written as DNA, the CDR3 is TGCAGTGCTAGAGATTTTGGGGGGACGAACGAGCAGTACTTC. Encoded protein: CSARDFGGTNEQYF.

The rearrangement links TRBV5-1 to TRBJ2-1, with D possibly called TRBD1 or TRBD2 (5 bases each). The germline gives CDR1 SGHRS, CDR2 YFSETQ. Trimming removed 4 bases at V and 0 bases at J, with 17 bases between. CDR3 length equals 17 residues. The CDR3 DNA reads TGCGCCAGCAGCCTGGGGACGGAATCCGTCTCCTACAATGAGCAGTTCTTC. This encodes CASSLGTESVSYNEQFF.

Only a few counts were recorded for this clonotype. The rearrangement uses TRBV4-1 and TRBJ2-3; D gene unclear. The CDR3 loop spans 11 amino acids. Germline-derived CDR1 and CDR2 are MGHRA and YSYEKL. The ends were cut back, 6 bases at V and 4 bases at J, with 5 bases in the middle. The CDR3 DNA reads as TGCGCCAGCAGAAAATCAGATACGCAGTATTTT. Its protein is CASRKSDTQYF.

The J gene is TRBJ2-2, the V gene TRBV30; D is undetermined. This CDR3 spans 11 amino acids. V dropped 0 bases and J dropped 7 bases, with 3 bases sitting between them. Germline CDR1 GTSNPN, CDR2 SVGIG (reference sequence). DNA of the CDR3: TGTGCCTGGAGTGTTATCGGGGAGCTGTTTTTT. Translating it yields CAWSVIGELFF. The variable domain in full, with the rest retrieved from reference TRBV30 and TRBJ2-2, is SQTIHQWPATLVQPVGSPLSLECTVEGTSNPNLYWYRQAAGRGLQLLFYSVGIGQISSEVPQNLSASRPQDRQFILSSKKLLLSDSGFYLCAWSVIGELFFGEGSRLTVL.